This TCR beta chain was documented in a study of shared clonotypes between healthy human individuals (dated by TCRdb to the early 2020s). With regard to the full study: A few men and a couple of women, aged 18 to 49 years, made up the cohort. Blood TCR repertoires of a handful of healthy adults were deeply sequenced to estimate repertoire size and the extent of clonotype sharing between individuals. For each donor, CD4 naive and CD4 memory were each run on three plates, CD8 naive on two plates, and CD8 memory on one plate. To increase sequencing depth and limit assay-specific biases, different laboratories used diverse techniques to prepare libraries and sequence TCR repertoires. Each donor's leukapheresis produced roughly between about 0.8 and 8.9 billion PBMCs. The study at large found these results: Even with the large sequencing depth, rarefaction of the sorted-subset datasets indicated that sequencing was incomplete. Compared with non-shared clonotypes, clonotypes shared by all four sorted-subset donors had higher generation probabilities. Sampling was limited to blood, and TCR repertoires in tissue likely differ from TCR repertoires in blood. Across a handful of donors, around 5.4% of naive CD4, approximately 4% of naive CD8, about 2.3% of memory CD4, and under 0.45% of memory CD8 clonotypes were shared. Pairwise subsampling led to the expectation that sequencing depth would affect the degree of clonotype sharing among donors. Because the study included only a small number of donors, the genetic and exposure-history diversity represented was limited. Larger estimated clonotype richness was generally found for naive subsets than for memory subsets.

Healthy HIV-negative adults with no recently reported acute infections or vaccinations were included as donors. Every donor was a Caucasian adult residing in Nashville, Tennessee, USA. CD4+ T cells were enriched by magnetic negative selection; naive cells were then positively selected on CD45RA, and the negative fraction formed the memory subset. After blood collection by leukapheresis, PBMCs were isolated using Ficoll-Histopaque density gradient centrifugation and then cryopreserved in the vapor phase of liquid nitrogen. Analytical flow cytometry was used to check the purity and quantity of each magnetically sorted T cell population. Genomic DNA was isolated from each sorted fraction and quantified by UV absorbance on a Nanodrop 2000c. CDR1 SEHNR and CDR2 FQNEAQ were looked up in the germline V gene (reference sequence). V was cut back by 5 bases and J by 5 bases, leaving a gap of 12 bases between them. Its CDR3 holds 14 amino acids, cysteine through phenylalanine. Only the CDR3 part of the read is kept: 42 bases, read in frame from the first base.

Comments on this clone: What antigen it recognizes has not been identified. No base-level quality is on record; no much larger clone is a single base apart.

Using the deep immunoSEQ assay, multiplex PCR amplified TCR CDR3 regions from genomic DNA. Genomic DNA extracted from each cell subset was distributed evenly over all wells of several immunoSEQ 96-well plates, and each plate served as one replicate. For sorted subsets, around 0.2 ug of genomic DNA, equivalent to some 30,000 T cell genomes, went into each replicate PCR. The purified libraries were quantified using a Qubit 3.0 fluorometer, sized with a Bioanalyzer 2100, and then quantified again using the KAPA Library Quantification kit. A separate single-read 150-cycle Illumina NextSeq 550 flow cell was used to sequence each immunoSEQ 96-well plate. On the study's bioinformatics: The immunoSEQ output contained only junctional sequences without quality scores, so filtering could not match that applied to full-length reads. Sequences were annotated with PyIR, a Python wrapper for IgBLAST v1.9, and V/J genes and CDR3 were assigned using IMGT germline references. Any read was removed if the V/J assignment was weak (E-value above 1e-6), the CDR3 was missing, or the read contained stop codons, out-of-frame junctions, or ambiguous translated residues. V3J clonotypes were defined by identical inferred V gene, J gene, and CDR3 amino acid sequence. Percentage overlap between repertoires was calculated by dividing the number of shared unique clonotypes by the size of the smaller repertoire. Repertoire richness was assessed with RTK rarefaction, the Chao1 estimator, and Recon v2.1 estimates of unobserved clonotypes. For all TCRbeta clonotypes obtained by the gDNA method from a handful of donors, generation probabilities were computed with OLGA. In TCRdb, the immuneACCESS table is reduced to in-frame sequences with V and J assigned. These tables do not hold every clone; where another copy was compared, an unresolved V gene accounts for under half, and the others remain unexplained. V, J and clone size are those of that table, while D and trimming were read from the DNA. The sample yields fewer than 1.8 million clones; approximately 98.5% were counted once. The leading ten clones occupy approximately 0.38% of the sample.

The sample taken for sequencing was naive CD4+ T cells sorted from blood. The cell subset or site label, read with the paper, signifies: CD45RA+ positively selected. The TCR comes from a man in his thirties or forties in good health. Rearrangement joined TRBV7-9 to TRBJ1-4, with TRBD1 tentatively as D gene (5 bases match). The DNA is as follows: TGTGCCAGCAGCAAGGGGACGGAGAATGAAAAACTGTTTTTT. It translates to CASSKGTENEKLFF.